This T cell receptor beta chain was obtained from a study of shared clonotypes between healthy human individuals. The overall study: Researchers assigned three CD4 naive, three CD4 memory, two CD8 naive and one CD8 memory plate to each donor.

Negatively enriched CD4+ T cells were divided by CD45RA into naive and memory. Original methodology: With immunoSEQ giving junction-only sequences and no quality scores, filtering differed. TCRdb keeps only in-frame clones here, not all; method: immunoSEQ multiplex PCR. V and J calls and clone size follow that table, whereas D and trimming were derived from the DNA. The data show 2 million to 2.5 million clones, over 85% seen once. General study results and limits: Naive subsets generally exceeded memory subsets in estimated richness.

A remark on this clone: Its antigen is currently unknown.

Germline V lookup: CDR1 SNHLY, CDR2 FYNNEI. Deletions cut 0 bases from V and 7 bases from J, with 13 bases between. The CDR3 spans 15 residues. Sequenced sample: naive CD4+ T cells from PBMCs. Sample subset: CD45RA+ positively selected. The chain recombines TRBV2 with TRBJ1-5; D is possibly TRBD1 (5 bases). The sequence derives from a man in his late teens or twenties in good health. Some clones in this sample may be carry-over from other donors' samples. The CDR3 protein is CASSEALGEGQPQHF. In DNA form, the CDR3 reads TGTGCCAGCAGTGAAGCGCTTGGCGAGGGGCAGCCCCAGCATTTT.